This TCR beta chain appears in the sequencing data of a study of CD8 T cells in ankylosing spondylitis. Findings and caveats of the study: A TCR beta motif made of fewer than ten highly homologous variants seemed typical of ankylosing spondylitis blood.

Points on this clonotype: Its target is not known.

Trimming removed 0 bases from V and 6 bases from J; junction bases left unmatched: 15. CDR3 size: 17 residues. Looked up from germline, CDR1 is SGHRS and CDR2 is YFSETQ. Making use of molecular barcodes, quantitative 5'-RACE generated TCR beta libraries. MiXCR, run by TCRdb on the 5' RACE reads, gives a single entry per CDR3 protein. The table records about 360,000 distinct CDR3 sequences, 20% to 25% of them present only once. This chain connects TRBV5-1 to TRBJ2-7, with 7 bases identical to TRBD1. The sequencing sample was made of blood, either unsorted or a sorted T cell fraction (not recorded which). The TCR sequence derives from a male donor with ankylosing spondylitis or in good health (not recorded which). The chain's CDR3 is CASSLVWGQTPPSEQYF. The CDR3 bases are TGCGCCAGCAGCTTGGTGTGGGGACAGACACCCCCTTCCGAGCAGTACTTC.